This T cell receptor beta chain was recovered during a study of PD-1 blockade in mismatch repair-deficient tumors. Study context: All were previously treated, progressing patients with eleven to twelve mismatch repair-deficient cancer types.

Details on this clone: The antigen is not known.

General observations from the study: Tumor-resident clones, often absent from pretreatment blood, expanded after pembrolizumab and then contracted.

All patients were mismatch repair deficient, assessed by either PCR or immunohistochemistry. TCR sequencing covered three patients who responded to pembrolizumab. The protocol was immunoSEQ multiplex PCR, while the TCRdb copy is restricted to in-frame clones and leaves out a portion. The sample shows about 84,000 clones, more than 65% of them seen only once. This clonotype was sampled from an adult with mismatch repair-deficient cancer. The sequenced sample was peripheral blood, obtained 12 weeks after starting pembrolizumab.

As DNA, the CDR3 is TGCAGCGTGGGGGCGCGGCAGGGGCGGGGGGAGACCCAGTACTTC. Residues: CSVGARQGRGETQYF. The chain joins TRBV29-1 to TRBJ2-5, with D tentatively TRBD2 (7 bases). The CDR3 is 15 amino acids. The germline V and J ends were trimmed by 6 bases and 5 bases, with 22 bases remaining between them. The germline CDR1 and CDR2 sequences are SQVTM and ANQGSEA.